This is a list of T cell receptor beta chains from one sample in a study of CD8+ T cells in alopecia areata. Sequenced by immunoSEQ multiplex PCR; TCRdb stores in-frame clones only, minus some. The sample yields around 70,000 clones, about 30% seen once. Sequencing was performed on CD8+ T cells sorted from blood, taken at week 4, from a patient treated with tofacitinib. The source is a human donor with alopecia areata. Both conserved end residues are part of each CDR3. A D gene is named only where the DNA matches it firmly. The size field is filled for only some rows; it gives once, few, many or a size class.

clone size: .
D gene: .
J gene: TRBJ1-2
V gene: TRBV5-8
CDR3 protein: CASSLVGRRDVDGYTF
CDR3 DNA: TGTGCCAGCAGCTTGGTCGGACGAAGGGACGTCGATGGCTACACCTTC

clone size: .
D gene: .
J gene: TRBJ2-2
V gene: TRBV29-1
CDR3 protein: CSVESQAGTGELFF
CDR3 DNA: TGCAGCGTTGAGTCTCAGGCCGGCACCGGGGAGCTGTTTTTT

clone size: .
D gene: .
J gene: TRBJ1-2
V gene: TRBV29-1
CDR3 protein: CSVSSGTDYGYTF
CDR3 DNA: TGCAGCGTTTCCTCCGGGACGGACTATGGCTACACCTTC

clone size: .
D gene: .
J gene: TRBJ2-7
V gene: TRBV30
CDR3 protein: CAWSVLPGGEQYF
CDR3 DNA: TGTGCCTGGAGTGTCCTGCCCGGAGGGGAGCAGTACTTC

clone size: .
D gene: TRBD2
J gene: TRBJ2-7
V gene: TRBV23-1
CDR3 protein: CAIWAGASEQYF
CDR3 DNA: TGCGCGATATGGGCGGGAGCCTCCGAGCAGTACTTC

clone size: few
D gene: TRBD2
J gene: TRBJ2-5
V gene: TRBV6-5
CDR3 protein: CASSSSAGGPETQYF
CDR3 DNA: TGTGCCAGCAGCTCTTCGGCGGGAGGGCCAGAGACCCAGTACTTC

clone size: few
D gene: .
J gene: TRBJ2-5
V gene: TRBV7-9
CDR3 protein: CASSPPREGTQYF
CDR3 DNA: TGTGCCAGCAGCCCGCCCCGGGAAGGGACCCAGTACTTC

clone size: few
D gene: .
J gene: TRBJ2-7
V gene: TRBV29-1
CDR3 protein: CSVVVELEQYF
CDR3 DNA: TGCAGCGTTGTAGTGGAGCTGGAGCAGTACTTC

clone size: .
D gene: TRBD1
J gene: TRBJ2-2
V gene: TRBV7-2
CDR3 protein: CASSPPQGHTGELFF
CDR3 DNA: TGTGCCAGCAGCCCCCCACAGGGGCACACCGGGGAGCTGTTTTTT

clone size: few
D gene: .
J gene: TRBJ2-1
V gene: TRBV7-9
CDR3 protein: CASSGVDNEQFF
CDR3 DNA: TGTGCCAGCAGTGGTGTGGACAATGAGCAGTTCTTC

clone size: few
D gene: TRBD1
J gene: TRBJ2-7
V gene: TRBV29-1
CDR3 protein: CSVELVGQGDYEQYF
CDR3 DNA: TGCAGCGTTGAATTAGTGGGACAGGGGGACTACGAGCAGTACTTC

clone size: .
D gene: .
J gene: TRBJ2-1
V gene: TRBV19
CDR3 protein: CASSIMGTGEQFF
CDR3 DNA: TGTGCCAGTAGTATAATGGGGACGGGAGAGCAGTTCTTC

clone size: .
D gene: .
J gene: TRBJ2-7
V gene: TRBV6-5
CDR3 protein: CASSPTRDFPYEQYF
CDR3 DNA: TGTGCCAGCAGCCCAACTCGGGACTTTCCTTACGAGCAGTACTTC

clone size: .
D gene: TRBD2
J gene: TRBJ2-3
V gene: TRBV6-5
CDR3 protein: CASSNGLAGTDTQYF
CDR3 DNA: TGTGCCAGCAGTAACGGACTAGCGGGCACAGATACGCAGTATTTT

clone size: .
D gene: .
J gene: TRBJ2-5
V gene: TRBV30
CDR3 protein: CAWRRGVAGSQETQYF
CDR3 DNA: TGTGCCTGGAGAAGGGGCGTCGCAGGGTCCCAAGAGACCCAGTACTTC

clone size: .
D gene: .
J gene: TRBJ2-7
V gene: TRBV4-3
CDR3 protein: CASSQTVTESSYEQYF
CDR3 DNA: TGCGCCAGCAGCCAAACCGTGACAGAGAGCTCCTACGAGCAGTACTTC

clone size: few
D gene: .
J gene: TRBJ2-7
V gene: TRBV11-2
CDR3 protein: CASSRPKGGETYEQYF
CDR3 DNA: TGTGCCAGCAGCCGACCTAAAGGGGGGGAGACCTACGAGCAGTACTTC

clone size: few
D gene: .
J gene: TRBJ1-5
V gene: TRBV15
CDR3 protein: CATSYRASNQPQHF
CDR3 DNA: TGTGCCACCAGCTACAGGGCAAGCAATCAGCCCCAGCATTTT

clone size: .
D gene: TRBD1
J gene: TRBJ1-5
V gene: TRBV2
CDR3 protein: CASSEQGGWSSNQPQHF
CDR3 DNA: TGTGCCAGCAGTGAACAGGGGGGGTGGTCTAGCAATCAGCCCCAGCATTTT

clone size: few
D gene: .
J gene: TRBJ1-1
V gene: TRBV6-5
CDR3 protein: CASSYSTGGTEAFF
CDR3 DNA: TGTGCCAGCAGTTACTCGACAGGAGGGACTGAAGCTTTCTTT

clone size: few
D gene: .
J gene: TRBJ2-1
V gene: TRBV27
CDR3 protein: CASSWGSSNEQFF
CDR3 DNA: TGTGCCAGCAGTTGGGGGAGTTCCAATGAGCAGTTCTTC

clone size: .
D gene: .
J gene: TRBJ2-1
V gene: TRBV5-1
CDR3 protein: CASSQGDEQFF
CDR3 DNA: TGCGCCAGCAGCCAAGGGGATGAGCAGTTCTTC

clone size: .
D gene: TRBD1
J gene: TRBJ2-7
V gene: TRBV9
CDR3 protein: CASSVGDRSYEQYF
CDR3 DNA: TGTGCCAGCAGCGTCGGGGACAGGTCCTACGAGCAGTACTTC

clone size: .
D gene: .
J gene: TRBJ2-3
V gene: TRBV6-5
CDR3 protein: CASIPGPGDTQYF
CDR3 DNA: TGTGCCAGCATTCCCGGGCCGGGAGATACGCAGTATTTT

clone size: .
D gene: .
J gene: TRBJ1-2
V gene: TRBV27
CDR3 protein: CASSPLRDGNYGYTF
CDR3 DNA: TGTGCCAGCAGTCCCCTGAGGGACGGGAACTATGGCTACACCTTC

clone size: .
D gene: .
J gene: TRBJ2-7
V gene: TRBV4-1
CDR3 protein: CASSQTPSYEQYF
CDR3 DNA: TGCGCCAGCAGCCAAACTCCCTCCTACGAGCAGTACTTC

clone size: .
D gene: .
J gene: TRBJ2-7
V gene: TRBV7-9
CDR3 protein: CASSFEDYSYEQYF
CDR3 DNA: TGTGCCAGCAGCTTCGAGGACTACTCCTACGAGCAGTACTTC

clone size: .
D gene: TRBD1
J gene: TRBJ2-1
V gene: TRBV28
CDR3 protein: CASSSRDRGQSGNEQFF
CDR3 DNA: TGTGCCAGCAGTTCCCGGGACAGGGGGCAGTCAGGGAATGAGCAGTTCTTC

clone size: .
D gene: .
J gene: TRBJ1-1
V gene: TRBV7-9
CDR3 protein: CASRGLGTEAFF
CDR3 DNA: TGTGCCAGCAGGGGATTGGGGACTGAAGCTTTCTTT

clone size: .
D gene: TRBD1
J gene: TRBJ2-1
V gene: TRBV29-1
CDR3 protein: CSVDLQTGGTEQFF
CDR3 DNA: TGCAGCGTTGATTTACAGACAGGGGGCACTGAGCAGTTCTTC

clone size: few
D gene: TRBD2
J gene: TRBJ2-1
V gene: TRBV7-9
CDR3 protein: CAIPPLAEIGNEQFF
CDR3 DNA: TGTGCCATTCCACCTCTAGCGGAGATTGGGAATGAGCAGTTCTTC

clone size: .
D gene: TRBD1
J gene: TRBJ1-2
V gene: TRBV27
CDR3 protein: CASSLLGTGYYGYTF
CDR3 DNA: TGTGCCAGCAGTTTACTGGGGACAGGCTACTATGGCTACACCTTC

clone size: few
D gene: TRBD1
J gene: TRBJ2-7
V gene: TRBV14
CDR3 protein: CASSRGQGKKDSHEQYF
CDR3 DNA: TGTGCCAGCAGCCGCGGACAGGGCAAAAAGGACTCCCACGAGCAGTACTTC

clone size: few
D gene: TRBD2
J gene: TRBJ2-4
V gene: TRBV28
CDR3 protein: CASSLFRAGVWAKNIQYF
CDR3 DNA: TGTGCCAGCAGTTTATTTAGAGCGGGAGTATGGGCCAAAAACATTCAGTACTTC

clone size: .
D gene: TRBD2
J gene: TRBJ2-4
V gene: TRBV30
CDR3 protein: CAWRAPRRGGDKNIQYF
CDR3 DNA: TGTGCCTGGAGGGCGCCCCGGCGGGGGGGTGATAAAAACATTCAGTACTTC

clone size: .
D gene: .
J gene: TRBJ2-1
V gene: TRBV30
CDR3 protein: CAWSVGRAAGEQFF
CDR3 DNA: TGTGCCTGGAGTGTGGGCAGGGCGGCCGGTGAGCAGTTCTTC

clone size: .
D gene: .
J gene: TRBJ2-2
V gene: TRBV29-1
CDR3 protein: CSVEGAYTGELFF
CDR3 DNA: TGCAGCGTTGAGGGGGCGTACACCGGGGAGCTGTTTTTT

clone size: .
D gene: .
J gene: TRBJ2-7
V gene: TRBV29-1
CDR3 protein: CSVDLRDSSTYEQYF
CDR3 DNA: TGCAGCGTTGACTTGCGGGACTCTTCAACCTACGAGCAGTACTTC

clone size: few
D gene: TRBD2
J gene: TRBJ2-7
V gene: TRBV27
CDR3 protein: CASSSSSGSAYYEQYF
CDR3 DNA: TGTGCCAGCAGTTCCTCCAGCGGGAGCGCTTACTACGAGCAGTACTTC

clone size: .
D gene: .
J gene: TRBJ2-7
V gene: TRBV30
CDR3 protein: CAWAASHEQYF
CDR3 DNA: TGTGCCTGGGCGGCCTCTCACGAGCAGTACTTC

clone size: .
D gene: .
J gene: TRBJ1-5
V gene: TRBV16
CDR3 protein: CASSQGQGGQPQHF
CDR3 DNA: TGTGCCAGCAGCCAAGGGCAGGGCGGTCAGCCCCAGCATTTT

clone size: .
D gene: TRBD1
J gene: TRBJ2-7
V gene: TRBV30
CDR3 protein: CAWEGTAREQYF
CDR3 DNA: TGTGCCTGGGAGGGGACAGCCCGAGAGCAGTACTTC